Below, one T cell receptor (beta chain) is given with its context. These data originate in a study of OX40 agonist ivuxolimab in advanced cancers. Looking at the study overall: Hepatocellular carcinoma, melanoma, renal cell or head and neck cancer affected the dose-escalation patients.

TCRdb's table, derived via immunoSEQ multiplex PCR, lists solely in-frame clones and lacks some. The data contain approximately 50,000 clones, about 93% of them singletons. This CDR3 contains 17 residues. This receptor was identified in an adult with an advanced solid tumor such as melanoma, head and neck, liver or kidney cancer. This chain connects TRBV21-1 to TRBJ2-3; the table's D call, TRBD1, was not checked against the DNA. TRBV21-1 is marked as a pseudogene. Specimen: CD4+ or CD8+ T cells sorted from blood, collected in a trial of the OX40 agonist ivuxolimab. CDR3 DNA: TGTGCCAGCAGCAAAGTTGGGTGGGCAAGAAGCACAGATACGCAGTATTTT. Translated, it gives CASSKVGWARSTDTQYF.